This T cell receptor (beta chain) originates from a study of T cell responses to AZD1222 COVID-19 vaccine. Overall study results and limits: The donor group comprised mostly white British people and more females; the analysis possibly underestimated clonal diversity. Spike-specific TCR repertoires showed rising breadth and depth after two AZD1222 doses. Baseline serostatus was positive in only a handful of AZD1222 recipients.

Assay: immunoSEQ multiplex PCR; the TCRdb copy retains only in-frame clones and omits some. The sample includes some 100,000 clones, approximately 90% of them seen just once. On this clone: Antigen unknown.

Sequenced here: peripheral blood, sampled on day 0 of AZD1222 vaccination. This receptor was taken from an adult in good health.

The CDR3: CASSVAQGRDQPQHF. In nucleotides, the CDR3 is TGTGCCAGCAGCGTAGCTCAGGGGCGGGATCAGCCCCAGCATTTT. This chain links TRBV9 with TRBJ1-5, with D tentatively TRBD1 (6 bases). Deletions cut 0 bases from V and 5 bases from J, with 12 bases between. The CDR3 is 15 residues long. Germline V gene lookup returns CDR1 SGDLS and CDR2 YYNGEE.